This T cell receptor beta chain was found in a study of a mutant IDH1 vaccine in newly diagnosed glioma. Germline loops: CDR1 MDHEN, CDR2 SYDVKM. This CDR3 has 12 residues. V was pared by 4 bases and J by 7 bases, with 10 bases between. Data came from immunoSEQ multiplex PCR; TCRdb stores just in-frame clones and leaves some out. Here the sample spans 60,000 or so clones, about 85% being singletons. Comments on this clone: Its antigen is undetermined.

The time point here: week 35, safety follow-up. Doses comprised 300 ug of mutant IDH1 20-mer peptide each, plus topical imiquimod. There were eight vaccinations for patients, given in weeks 1, 3, 5, 7, 11, 15, 19 and 23. The study enrolled donors with new WHO grade 3 or 4 IDH1-mutant, ATRX-lost astrocytomas. The TCR sequence derives from a man younger than 45 with glioma. The V and J genes are TRBV28 and TRBJ1-2; no clear D gene. Source: PBMCs, taken from a glioma patient whose treatment included an IDH1 peptide vaccine. The CDR3 sequence is CASSSVRLGYTF. DNA of the CDR3: TGTGCCAGCAGTTCTGTGAGACTTGGCTACACCTTC.